This record looks at one T cell receptor beta chain sequence and its context. The sample comes from a study of long-term antiretroviral therapy in people with HIV. Germline V gene lookup returns CDR1 MNHNS and CDR2 SASEGT. This CDR3 has 15 residues. Trimming stripped 4 bases from V and 3 bases from J, with 13 bases between. With survey level as its setting, the immunoSEQ assay was v3.0. Here immunoSEQ multiplex PCR was the method, and the copy in TCRdb shows in-frame clones only, minus some. The repertoire holds about 23,000 clones, with around 85% as singletons. The chain uses TRBV6-1 and TRBJ2-4; D possibly corresponds to TRBD1 (7 bases). Sequences were derived from unsorted PBMCs, sampled 1.6 years after starting antiretroviral therapy. This receptor was obtained from a man aged 35 to 55 with HIV. The CDR3 spells CASSGDREDKNIQYF. The CDR3 DNA reads TGTGCCAGCAGTGGAGACAGGGAGGACAAAAACATTCAGTACTTC.